This paragraph reports one T cell receptor (beta chain). The source of the sample is a study of blood T cell repertoires in COVID-19. Whole-study context: T cells, B-cell-depleted T cells, or PBMCs provided the cDNA or gDNA that served as material.

In germline, CDR1 is SGDLS, CDR2 YYNGEE. This CDR3 contains 16 residues. V shed 4 bases, J shed 8 bases, and the junction held 13 bases outside the gene matches. Libraries were prepared by immunoSEQ multiplex PCR; TCRdb keeps only in-frame clonotypes and omits some of them. Of around 260,000 clones in the sample, 80% to 90% were seen once. The origin of this receptor is a young man with active or convalescent COVID-19. Specimen: peripheral blood. The chain carries TRBV9 and TRBJ2-1; 9 bases match TRBD1. The CDR3 DNA follows: TGTGCCAGCAGCACATCGGGGACAGGGTCTATCTATGAGCAGTTCTTC. Amino acid sequence: CASSTSGTGSIYEQFF.